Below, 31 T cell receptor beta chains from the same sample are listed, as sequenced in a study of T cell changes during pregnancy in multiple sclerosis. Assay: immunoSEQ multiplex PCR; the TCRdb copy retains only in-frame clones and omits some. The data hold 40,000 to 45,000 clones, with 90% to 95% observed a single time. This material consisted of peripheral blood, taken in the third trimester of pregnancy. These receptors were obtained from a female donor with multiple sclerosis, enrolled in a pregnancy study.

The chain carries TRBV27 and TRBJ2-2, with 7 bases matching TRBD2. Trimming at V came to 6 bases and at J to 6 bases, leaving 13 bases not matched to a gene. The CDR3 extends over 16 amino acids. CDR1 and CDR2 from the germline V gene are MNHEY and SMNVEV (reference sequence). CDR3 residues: CASSMLEGGPPGELFF. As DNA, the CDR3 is TGTGCCAGCAGCATGTTAGAGGGAGGGCCACCCGGGGAGCTGTTTTTT.

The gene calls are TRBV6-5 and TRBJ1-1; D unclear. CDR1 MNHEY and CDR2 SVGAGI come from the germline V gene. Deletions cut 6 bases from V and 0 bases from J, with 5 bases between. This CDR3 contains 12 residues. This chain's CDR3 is CASSTLNTEAFF. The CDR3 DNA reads TGTGCCAGCAGCACATTGAACACTGAAGCTTTCTTT.

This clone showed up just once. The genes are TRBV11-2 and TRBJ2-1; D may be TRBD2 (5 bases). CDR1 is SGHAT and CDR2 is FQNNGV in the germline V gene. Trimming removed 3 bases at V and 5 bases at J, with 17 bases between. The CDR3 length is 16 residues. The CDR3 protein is CASSFHGEWANNEQFF. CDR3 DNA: TGTGCCAGCAGCTTCCATGGGGAGTGGGCCAACAATGAGCAGTTCTTC.

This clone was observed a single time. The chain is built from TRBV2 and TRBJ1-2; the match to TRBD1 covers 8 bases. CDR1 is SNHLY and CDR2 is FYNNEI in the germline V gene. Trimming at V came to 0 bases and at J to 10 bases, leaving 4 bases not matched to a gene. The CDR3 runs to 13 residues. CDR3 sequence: CASSEAGQGAYTF. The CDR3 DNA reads TGTGCCAGCAGTGAAGCGGGCCAGGGGGCCTACACCTTC.

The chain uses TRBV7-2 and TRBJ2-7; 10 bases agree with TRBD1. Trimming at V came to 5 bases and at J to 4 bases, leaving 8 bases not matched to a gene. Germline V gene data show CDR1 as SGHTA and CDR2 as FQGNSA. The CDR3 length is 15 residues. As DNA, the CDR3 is TGTGCCAGCAGCGGCGGGACAGGGGCTTTGTACGAGCAGTACTTC. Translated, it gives CASSGGTGALYEQYF.

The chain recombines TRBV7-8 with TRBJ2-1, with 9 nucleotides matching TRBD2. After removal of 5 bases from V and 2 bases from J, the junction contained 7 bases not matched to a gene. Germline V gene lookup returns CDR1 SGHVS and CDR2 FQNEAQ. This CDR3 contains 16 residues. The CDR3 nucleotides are TGTGCCAGCAGCATTAGCGGGGGAGCTACCTACAATGAGCAGTTCTTC. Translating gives CASSISGGATYNEQFF.

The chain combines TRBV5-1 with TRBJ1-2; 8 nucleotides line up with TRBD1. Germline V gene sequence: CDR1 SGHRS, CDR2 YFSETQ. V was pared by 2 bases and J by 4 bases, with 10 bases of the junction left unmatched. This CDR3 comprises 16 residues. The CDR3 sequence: CASSLGTGGMGYGYTF. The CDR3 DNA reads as TGCGCCAGCAGCTTAGGGACAGGCGGAATGGGCTATGGCTACACCTTC.

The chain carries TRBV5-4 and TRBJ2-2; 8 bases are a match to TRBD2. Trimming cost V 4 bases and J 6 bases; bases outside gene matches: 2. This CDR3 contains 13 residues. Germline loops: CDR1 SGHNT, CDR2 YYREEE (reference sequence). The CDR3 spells CASSPGLAGELFF. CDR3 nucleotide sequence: TGTGCCAGCAGCCCGGGACTAGCCGGGGAGCTGTTTTTT.

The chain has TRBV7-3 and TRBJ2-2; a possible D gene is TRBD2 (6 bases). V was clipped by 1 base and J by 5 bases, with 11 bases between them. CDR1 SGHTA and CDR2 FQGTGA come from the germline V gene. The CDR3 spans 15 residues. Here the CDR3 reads CASSLSGRSTGELFF. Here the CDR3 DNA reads TGTGCCAGCAGCTTAAGTGGGAGGTCGACCGGGGAGCTGTTTTTT.

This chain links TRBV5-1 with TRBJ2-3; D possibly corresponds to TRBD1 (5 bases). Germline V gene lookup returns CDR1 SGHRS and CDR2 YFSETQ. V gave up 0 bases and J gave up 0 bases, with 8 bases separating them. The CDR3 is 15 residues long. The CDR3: CASSLVGASTDTQYF. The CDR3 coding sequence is TGCGCCAGCAGCTTGGTTGGGGCCAGCACAGATACGCAGTATTTT. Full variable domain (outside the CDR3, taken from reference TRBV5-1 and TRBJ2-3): KAGVTQTPRYLIKTRGQQVTLSCSPISGHRSVSWYQQTPGQGLQFLFEYFSETQRNKGNFPGRFSGRQFSNSRSEMNVSTLELGDSALYLCASSLVGASTDTQYFGPGTRLTVL.

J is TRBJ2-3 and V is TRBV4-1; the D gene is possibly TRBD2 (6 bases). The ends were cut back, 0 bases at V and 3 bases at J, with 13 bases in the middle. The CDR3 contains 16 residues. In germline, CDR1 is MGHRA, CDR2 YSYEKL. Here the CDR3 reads CASSQDQRLGTDTQYF. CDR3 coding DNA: TGCGCCAGCAGCCAAGATCAGAGACTAGGAACAGATACGCAGTATTTT.

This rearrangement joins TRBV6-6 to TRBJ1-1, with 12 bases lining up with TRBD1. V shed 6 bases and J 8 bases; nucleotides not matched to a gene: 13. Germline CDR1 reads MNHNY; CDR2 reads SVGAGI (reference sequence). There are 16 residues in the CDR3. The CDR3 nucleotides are TGTGCCAGCAGCCTACCGGGACAGGGGGCCCGGAGGGAAGCTTTCTTT. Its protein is CASSLPGQGARREAFF.

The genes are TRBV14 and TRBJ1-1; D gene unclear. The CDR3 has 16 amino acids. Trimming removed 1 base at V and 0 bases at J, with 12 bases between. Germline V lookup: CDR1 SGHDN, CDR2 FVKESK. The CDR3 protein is CASSQVGRPMNTEAFF. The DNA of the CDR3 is TGTGCCAGCAGCCAAGTTGGGAGGCCTATGAACACTGAAGCTTTCTTT.

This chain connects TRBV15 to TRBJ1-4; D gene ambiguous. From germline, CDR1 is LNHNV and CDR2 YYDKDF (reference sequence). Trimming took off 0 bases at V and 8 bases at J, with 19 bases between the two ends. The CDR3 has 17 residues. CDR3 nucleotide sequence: TGTGCCACCAGCAGAGATTTTTTGGCGGGGAAGGGCGAAAAACTGTTTTTT. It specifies CATSRDFLAGKGEKLFF.

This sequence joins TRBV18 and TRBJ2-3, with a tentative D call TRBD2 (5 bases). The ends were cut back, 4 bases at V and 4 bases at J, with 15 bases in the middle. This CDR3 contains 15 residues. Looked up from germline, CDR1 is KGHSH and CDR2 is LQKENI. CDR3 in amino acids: CASSQSGMEADTQYF. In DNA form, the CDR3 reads TGTGCCAGCTCACAGTCCGGGATGGAGGCAGATACGCAGTATTTT.

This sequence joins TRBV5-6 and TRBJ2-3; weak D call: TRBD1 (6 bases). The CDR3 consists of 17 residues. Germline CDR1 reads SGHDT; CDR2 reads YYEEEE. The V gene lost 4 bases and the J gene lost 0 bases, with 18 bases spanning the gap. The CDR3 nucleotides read TGTGCCAGCAGCCCTCGATGGGGGCTTGATAGCACAGATACGCAGTATTTT. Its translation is CASSPRWGLDSTDTQYF.

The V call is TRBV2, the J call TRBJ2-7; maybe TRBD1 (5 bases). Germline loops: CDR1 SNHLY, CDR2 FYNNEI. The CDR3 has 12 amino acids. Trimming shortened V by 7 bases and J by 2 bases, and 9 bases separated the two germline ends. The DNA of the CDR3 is TGTGCCAGCAAAGGGGCAGCCTACGAGCAGTACTTC. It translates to CASKGAAYEQYF.

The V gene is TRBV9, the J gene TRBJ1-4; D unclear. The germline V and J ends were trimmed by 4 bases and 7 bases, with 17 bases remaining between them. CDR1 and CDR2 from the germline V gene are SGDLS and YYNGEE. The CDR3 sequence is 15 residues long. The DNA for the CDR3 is TGTGCCAGCAGCCCACGAGAGGGAGGGAGTGAAAAACTGTTTTTT. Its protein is CASSPREGGSEKLFF.

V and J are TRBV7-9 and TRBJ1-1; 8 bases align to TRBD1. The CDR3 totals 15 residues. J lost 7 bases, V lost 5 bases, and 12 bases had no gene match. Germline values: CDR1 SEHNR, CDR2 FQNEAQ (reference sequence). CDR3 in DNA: TGTGCCAGCAGCCCAAGGACAGGGTGGGTCGGTGAAGCTTTCTTT. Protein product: CASSPRTGWVGEAFF.

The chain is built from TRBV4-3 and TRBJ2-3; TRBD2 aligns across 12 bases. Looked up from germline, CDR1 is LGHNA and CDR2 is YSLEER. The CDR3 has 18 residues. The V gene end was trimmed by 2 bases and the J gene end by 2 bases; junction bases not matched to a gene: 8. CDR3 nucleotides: TGCGCCAGCAGCCAAACTAGCGGGGGGCTCAGAAACACAGATACGCAGTATTTT. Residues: CASSQTSGGLRNTDTQYF.

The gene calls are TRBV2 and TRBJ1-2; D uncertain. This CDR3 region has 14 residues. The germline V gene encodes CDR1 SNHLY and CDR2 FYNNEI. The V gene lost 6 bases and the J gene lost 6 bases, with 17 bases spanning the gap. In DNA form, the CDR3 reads TGTGCCAGCAGGGCCCCAGACGGGTTTCATGGCTACACCTTC. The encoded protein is CASRAPDGFHGYTF.

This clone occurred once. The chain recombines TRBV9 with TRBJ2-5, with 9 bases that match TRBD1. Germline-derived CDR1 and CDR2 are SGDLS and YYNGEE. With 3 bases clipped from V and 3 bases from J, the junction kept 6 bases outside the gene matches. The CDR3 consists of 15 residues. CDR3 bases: TGTGCCAGCAGCGCCCGGGACAGGGAAAAAGAGACCCAGTACTTC. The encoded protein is CASSARDREKETQYF.

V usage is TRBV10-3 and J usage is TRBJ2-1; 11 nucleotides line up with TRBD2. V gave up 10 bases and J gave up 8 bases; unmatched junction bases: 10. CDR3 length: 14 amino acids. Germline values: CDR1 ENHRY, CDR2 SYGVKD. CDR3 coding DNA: TGTGCCACCCTAGCGGGAGGTGGGGGGGATGAGCAGTTCTTC. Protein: CATLAGGGGDEQFF.

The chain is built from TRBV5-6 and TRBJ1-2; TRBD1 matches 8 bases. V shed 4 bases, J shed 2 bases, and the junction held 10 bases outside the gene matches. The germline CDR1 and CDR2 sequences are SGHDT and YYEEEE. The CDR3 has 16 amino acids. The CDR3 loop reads CASSPSGWDRNYGYTF. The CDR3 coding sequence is TGTGCCAGCAGCCCGAGCGGTTGGGACAGGAACTATGGCTACACCTTC.

The CDR3 DNA sequence: TGTGCCAGCAGCCGCCTTTCTAGCGAGCGCACAGATACGCAGTATTTT. Its translation: CASSRLSSERTDTQYF. The V and J genes are TRBV27 and TRBJ2-3; possibly TRBD2 for D (6 bases). CDR3 size: 16 residues. The V and J ends lost 6 bases and 1 base respectively, with 17 bases between them. CDR1 is MNHEY and CDR2 is SMNVEV in the germline V gene (reference sequence).

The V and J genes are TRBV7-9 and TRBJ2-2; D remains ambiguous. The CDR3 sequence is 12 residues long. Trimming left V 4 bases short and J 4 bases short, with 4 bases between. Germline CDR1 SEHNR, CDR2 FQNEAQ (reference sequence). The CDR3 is CASSSSTGELFF. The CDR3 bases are TGTGCCAGCAGCTCATCCACCGGGGAGCTGTTTTTT.

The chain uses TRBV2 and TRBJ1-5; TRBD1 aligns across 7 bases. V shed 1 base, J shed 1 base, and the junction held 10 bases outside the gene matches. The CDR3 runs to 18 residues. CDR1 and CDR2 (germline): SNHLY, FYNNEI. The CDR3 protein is CASSEGRTGSISNQPQHF. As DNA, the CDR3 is TGTGCCAGCAGTGAAGGGCGGACAGGAAGTATAAGCAATCAGCCCCAGCATTTT.

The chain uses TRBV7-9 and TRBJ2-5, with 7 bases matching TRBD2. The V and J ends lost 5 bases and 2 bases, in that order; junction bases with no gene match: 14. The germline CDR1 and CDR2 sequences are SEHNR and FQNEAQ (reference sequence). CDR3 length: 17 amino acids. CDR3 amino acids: CASSPAIAGPEQETQYF. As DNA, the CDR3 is TGTGCCAGCAGCCCGGCGATAGCGGGCCCAGAACAAGAGACCCAGTACTTC. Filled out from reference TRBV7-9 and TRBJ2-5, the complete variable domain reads DTGVSQNPRHKITKRGQNVTFRCDPISEHNRLYWYRQTLGQGPEFLTYFQNEAQLEKSRLLSDRFSAERPKGSFSTLEIQRTEQGDSAMYLCASSPAIAGPEQETQYFGPGTRLLVL.

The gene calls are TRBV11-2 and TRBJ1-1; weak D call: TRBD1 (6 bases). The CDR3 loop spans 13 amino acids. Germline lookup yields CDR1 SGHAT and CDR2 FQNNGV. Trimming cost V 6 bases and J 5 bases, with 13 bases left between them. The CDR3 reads CASSSGVTTEAFF. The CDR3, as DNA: TGTGCCAGCAGTTCAGGGGTAACGACTGAAGCTTTCTTT.

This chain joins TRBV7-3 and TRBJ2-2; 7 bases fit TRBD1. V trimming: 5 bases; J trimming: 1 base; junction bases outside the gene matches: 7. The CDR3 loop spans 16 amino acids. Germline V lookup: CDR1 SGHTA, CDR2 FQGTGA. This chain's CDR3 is CASSATGTVNTGELFF. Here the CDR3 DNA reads TGTGCCAGCAGCGCTACCGGGACAGTGAACACCGGGGAGCTGTTTTTT. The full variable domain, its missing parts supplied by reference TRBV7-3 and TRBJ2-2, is GAGVSQTPSNKVTEKGKYVELRCDPISGHTALYWYRQSLGQGPEFLIYFQGTGAADDSGLPNDRFFAVRPEGSVSTLKIQRTERGDSAVYLCASSATGTVNTGELFFGEGSRLTVL.

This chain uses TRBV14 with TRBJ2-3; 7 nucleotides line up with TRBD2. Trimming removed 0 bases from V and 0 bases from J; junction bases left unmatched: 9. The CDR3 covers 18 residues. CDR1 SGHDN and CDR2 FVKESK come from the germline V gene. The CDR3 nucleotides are TGTGCCAGCAGCCAAGACGGAAGGCTAGCGGCTAGCACAGATACGCAGTATTTT. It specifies CASSQDGRLAASTDTQYF.